These 24 T cell receptor beta chains came from one sample sequenced in a study of T cells in Graves' hyperthyroidism and ophthalmopathy. Amplification of TCR beta CDR3 regions used RNA as the template. The HTBI primer set was used in a first-round RT-PCR of the TCR CDR3. TCRdb recomputed calls from the multiplex PCR reads with MiXCR, one row per CDR3 protein. The repertoire holds more than 550,000 distinct CDR3 sequences, with approximately 19% as singletons. Material: blood. These TCRs come from a woman between 45 and 60 years old with Graves' hyperthyroidism that later progressed to Graves' ophthalmopathy.

This clonotype has more than one count but fewer than ten. The V and J genes are TRBV6-1 and TRBJ1-5; D gene uncertain. Germline CDR1 is MNHNS and CDR2 is SASEGT. CDR3 size: 11 residues. The V end was cut by 4 bases, the J end by 4 bases, with 2 bases between. CDR3 nucleotide sequence: TGTGCCAGCAGTGCGAATCAGCCCCAGCATTTT. Amino acids: CASSANQPQHF.

This clonotype turned up a few times. V gene TRBV5-1 combines with J gene TRBJ2-5, with TRBD1 identical over 10 bases. The CDR3 runs 17 residues. V lost 2 bases, J lost 6 bases, and 13 bases stayed unmatched. From germline, CDR1 is SGHRS and CDR2 YFSETQ. This chain's CDR3 is CASSLVPGTGDEKTQYF. In DNA form, the CDR3 reads TGCGCCAGCAGCTTAGTTCCCGGGACAGGGGATGAGAAGACCCAGTACTTC.

This chain connects TRBV20-1 to TRBJ2-1; D remains unclear. V was shortened by 0 bases and J by 7 bases, with 10 bases between the two germline ends. The V gene's germline CDR1 is DFQATT and CDR2 SNEGSKA (reference sequence). This CDR3 has 13 amino acids. The CDR3 DNA reads as TGCAGTGCTAGAGAGCTCGGTCGTAATGAGCAGTTCTTC. It yields the protein CSARELGRNEQFF.

The sample holds a few counts of this clonotype. The rearrangement joins TRBV13 to TRBJ2-3; D unclear. There are 13 residues in the CDR3. The germline V and J ends were trimmed by 7 bases and 2 bases, with 10 bases remaining between them. Germline CDR1 PRHDT, CDR2 FYEKMQ (reference sequence). For the CDR3, the DNA is TGTGCCAGCACCTTCCCCCACACAGATACGCAGTATTTT. Encoded protein: CASTFPHTDTQYF.

Many counts were recorded for this clonotype. The chain uses TRBV2 and TRBJ2-5, with TRBD2 identical over 9 bases. Trimming removed 11 bases from V and 4 bases from J; junction bases left unmatched: 8. This CDR3 spans 13 amino acids. Germline V gives CDR1 SNHLY, CDR2 FYNNEI. The CDR3 DNA sequence: TGTGCCGGGGGTAGCGGGGGACCAGAGACCCAGTACTTC. Translating gives CAGGSGGPETQYF.

This clonotype showed up many times. The chain has TRBV5-1 and TRBJ2-3; 16 bases fit TRBD2. Germline CDR1 is SGHRS and CDR2 is YFSETQ. With V trimmed by 4 bases and J by 3 bases, 5 bases remained unmatched. This CDR3 has 17 residues. CDR3 loop: CASSPGLAGGLTDTQYF. The CDR3 bases are TGCGCCAGCAGCCCGGGACTAGCGGGGGGGTTAACAGATACGCAGTATTTT.

This clonotype has a count of ten or more. V gene TRBV2 combines with J gene TRBJ1-1; tentatively, D is TRBD1 (6 bases). Per the germline V gene, CDR1 is SNHLY and CDR2 is FYNNEI. Trimming took 9 bases from V and 1 from J, leaving 9 bases between them. The CDR3 covers 12 residues. The CDR3 spells CARARGNTEAFF. CDR3 nucleotides: TGTGCCAGAGCCAGGGGGAACACTGAAGCTTTCTTT. The entire variable domain, with the rest obtained from reference TRBV2 and TRBJ1-1, is as follows: EPEVTQTPSHQVTQMGQEVILRCVPISNHLYFYWYRQILGQKVEFLVSFYNNEISEKSEIFDDQFSVERPDGSNFTLKIRSTKLEDSAMYFCARARGNTEAFFGQGTRLTVV.

This clonotype showed up many times. The chain couples TRBV5-5 to TRBJ2-3; D could derive from TRBD1 or TRBD2 (5 bases each). This CDR3 region has 14 residues. CDR1 SGHKS and CDR2 YYEKEE come from the germline V gene (reference sequence). The V gene lost 6 bases and the J gene lost 4 bases, with 15 bases spanning the gap. The CDR3 coding sequence is TGTGCCAGCAACGATGAGAGGGGCGCAGATACGCAGTATTTT. This encodes CASNDERGADTQYF.

To note about this clonotype: Germline is not matched at one junction end, which may reflect a read error. This sequence joins TRBV27 and TRBJ2-1, with 14 nucleotides matching TRBD2. The CDR3 is 20 amino acids. CDR1 is MNHEY, CDR2 SMNVEV, per germline (reference sequence). The CDR3 DNA is TGTGCCGGCAGTTCCCCGCGGGGACTAGCGGGAGTAAGCTCCTACAATGAGCAGTTCTTC. As protein: CAGSSPRGLAGVSSYNEQFF.

This clonotype was detected only a few times. J is TRBJ2-1 and V is TRBV7-9, with a tentative D call TRBD2 (5 bases). Germline loops: CDR1 SEHNR, CDR2 FQNEAQ (reference sequence). The CDR3 loop spans 13 amino acids. Trimming removed 11 bases at V and 3 bases at J, with 14 bases between. The CDR3 DNA is TGTGCCTTCCCCGGAGGCAGCTACAATGAGCAGTTCTTC. Translation gives CAFPGGSYNEQFF.

This clonotype has a count of ten or more. The rearrangement uses TRBV12-3 or TRBV12-4 and TRBJ1-3; 8 bases line up with TRBD1. V dropped 5 bases and J dropped 4; count of bases not matched to a gene: 4. This CDR3 comprises 14 residues. The CDR3 sequence: CASSTRTGGNTIYF. The CDR3 region has the DNA TGTGCCAGCAGTACCAGGACAGGGGGAAACACCATATATTTT.

Many counts were recorded for this clonotype. The V call is TRBV2, the J call TRBJ1-5, with unresolved D. V was clipped by 6 bases and J by 5 bases, with 5 bases between them. Per the germline V gene, CDR1 is SNHLY and CDR2 is FYNNEI. The CDR3 sequence is 11 residues long. This CDR3 reads CASRGDQPQHF. CDR3 coding DNA: TGTGCCAGCAGAGGAGATCAGCCCCAGCATTTT.

This clonotype has only a few counts. The genes are TRBV5-1 and TRBJ2-4, with 8 bases lining up with TRBD1. Germline V gene data show CDR1 as SGHRS and CDR2 as YFSETQ. With 0 bases clipped from V and 6 bases from J, the junction kept 2 bases outside the gene matches. The CDR3 sequence is 14 residues long. DNA of the CDR3: TGCGCCAGCAGCTTGGCAACAGGGGGAAACATTCAGTACTTC. Encoded protein: CASSLATGGNIQYF. The entire variable domain, with the rest obtained from reference TRBV5-1 and TRBJ2-4, is as follows: KAGVTQTPRYLIKTRGQQVTLSCSPISGHRSVSWYQQTPGQGLQFLFEYFSETQRNKGNFPGRFSGRQFSNSRSEMNVSTLELGDSALYLCASSLATGGNIQYFGAGTRLSVL.

V gene TRBV7-9 combines with J gene TRBJ1-6; a weak D match, TRBD1 (5 bases). Looked up from germline, CDR1 is SEHNR and CDR2 is FQNEAQ (reference sequence). The CDR3 loop spans 13 amino acids. V gave up 6 bases and J gave up 6 bases, with 9 bases separating them. CDR3: CASRRDGNSPLHF. CDR3 in DNA: TGTGCCAGCAGAAGGGACGGTAATTCACCCCTCCACTTT.

This clonotype was counted ten times or more. V gene TRBV4-1 combines with J gene TRBJ1-1; TRBD1 agrees at 10 bases. The CDR3 has 14 amino acids. Germline trimming cut 4 bases from V and 9 bases from J; bases unmatched to any gene: 8. Looked up from germline, CDR1 is MGHRA and CDR2 is YSYEKL. The CDR3 region is CASSPQTGGSKAFF. Here the CDR3 DNA reads TGCGCCAGCAGCCCGCAGACAGGGGGCTCTAAAGCTTTCTTT.

The genes are TRBV7-2 and TRBJ1-1, with D possibly being TRBD1 (6 bases). The germline V gene has CDR1 SGHTA and CDR2 FQGNSA. Deletions cut 2 bases from V and 1 base from J, with 14 bases between. The length of the CDR3 is 16 residues. In nucleotides, the CDR3 is TGTGCCAGCAGCTTATTGGGGGCGTTTGGGAACACTGAAGCTTTCTTT. This translates into CASSLLGAFGNTEAFF.

This clonotype was found a few times. The gene calls are TRBV6-5 and TRBJ2-3; D is possibly TRBD2 (5 bases). The CDR3 is 14 residues long. Germline CDR1 MNHEY, CDR2 SVGAGI. With 2 bases removed from V and 1 base from J, the gap between germline ends came to 7 bases. The CDR3 coding sequence is TGTGCCAGCAGTTACCGGACTCGCACAGATACGCAGTATTTT. Residues: CASSYRTRTDTQYF.

This clonotype was observed a few times. This chain uses TRBV7-9 with TRBJ1-2, with D possibly TRBD1 on 5 matching bases. Trimming shortened V by 5 bases and J by 2 bases, and 12 bases separated the two germline ends. Germline V CDR1 and CDR2: SEHNR, FQNEAQ (reference sequence). This CDR3 has 14 amino acids. The CDR3 coding sequence is TGTGCCAGCAGCACAGGACTGTACAACTATGGCTACACCTTC. The encoded protein is CASSTGLYNYGYTF.

This clonotype was found many times. J is TRBJ1-5 and V is TRBV3-1, with D possibly being TRBD1 (5 bases). Trimming cost V 4 bases and J 5 bases, with 9 bases left between them. This CDR3 spans 13 amino acids. Germline V gene sequence: CDR1 LGHDT, CDR2 YNNKEL (reference sequence). CDR3 sequence (DNA): TGTGCCAGCAGCCTGGGACCGCATCAGCCCCAGCATTTT. It is translated as CASSLGPHQPQHF.

V and J are TRBV10-3 and TRBJ2-3; 11 nucleotides line up with TRBD2. The V and J ends lost 4 bases and 3 bases, in that order; junction bases with no gene match: 9. This CDR3 has 17 amino acids. The germline gives CDR1 ENHRY, CDR2 SYGVKD. The CDR3 DNA follows: TGTGCCATCAGTGGGTCCCAGACTAGCGGGGAAACAGATACGCAGTATTTT. Its translation is CAISGSQTSGETDTQYF.

The sample holds many counts of this clonotype. The chain employs TRBV3-1 and TRBJ1-2; 7 bases are shared with TRBD1. Germline trimming cut 1 base from V and 8 bases from J; bases unmatched to any gene: 7. Per germline, CDR1 LGHDT and CDR2 YNNKEL (reference sequence). The CDR3 consists of 14 residues. For the CDR3, the DNA is TGTGCCAGCAGCCAAGTAGACAGGGTGGACGGCTACACCTTC. Protein product: CASSQVDRVDGYTF.

This clonotype was recorded a few times. The CDR3 is CASSQDGTGLRGSPLHF. CDR3 DNA: TGCGCCAGCAGCCAAGATGGGACAGGGCTCAGGGGTTCACCCCTCCACTTT. The genes are TRBV4-1 and TRBJ1-6; 9 bases line up with TRBD1. V shed 0 bases and J 9 bases; nucleotides not matched to a gene: 9. The CDR3 has 17 residues. Germline lookup yields CDR1 MGHRA and CDR2 YSYEKL.

With respect to this clonotype: Possible read error: a much larger clone is one base away. The chain joins TRBV7-3 to TRBJ2-3; 9 positions agree with TRBD2. Germline loops: CDR1 SGHTA, CDR2 FQGTGA. This CDR3 is built from 15 residues. The CDR3 DNA is TGTGCCAGCAGTCATAGCGGGGGCCCCACAGATACGCGGTATTTT. Its protein product is CASSHSGGPTDTRYF.

The chain recombines TRBV5-1 with TRBJ2-3, with D perhaps matching TRBD1 (5 bases). Germline V gives CDR1 SGHRS, CDR2 YFSETQ. Deletions cut 4 bases from V and 3 bases from J, with 15 bases between. There are 15 residues in the CDR3. The CDR3 nucleotides read TGCGCCAGCAGCCCACAGCCGACAGAAACAGATACGCAGTATTTT. Its translation: CASSPQPTETDTQYF.